The T cell receptor beta chain described here comes from a study of brain metastases from non-small cell lung cancer. Germline assignment: CDR1 SQVTM and CDR2 ANQGSEA. CDR3 length: 17 amino acids. Sequenced by immunoSEQ multiplex PCR; TCRdb stores in-frame clones only, minus some. The data show about 1,300 clones, over 80% seen once. As regards this clone: One end of the junction fails to match germline, which may point to a read error.

This TCR came from a donor aged 40 or older with non-small cell lung cancer. Sample: tumor-adjacent normal tissue. The rearrangement joins TRBV29-1 to TRBJ1-2, with 11 bases matching TRBD1. The CDR3 here is CSVEGVVGDRGNYSYTF. The CDR3 nucleotides are TGCAGCGTTGAAGGAGTTGTGGGGGACAGGGGGAACTATAGCTACACCTTC.